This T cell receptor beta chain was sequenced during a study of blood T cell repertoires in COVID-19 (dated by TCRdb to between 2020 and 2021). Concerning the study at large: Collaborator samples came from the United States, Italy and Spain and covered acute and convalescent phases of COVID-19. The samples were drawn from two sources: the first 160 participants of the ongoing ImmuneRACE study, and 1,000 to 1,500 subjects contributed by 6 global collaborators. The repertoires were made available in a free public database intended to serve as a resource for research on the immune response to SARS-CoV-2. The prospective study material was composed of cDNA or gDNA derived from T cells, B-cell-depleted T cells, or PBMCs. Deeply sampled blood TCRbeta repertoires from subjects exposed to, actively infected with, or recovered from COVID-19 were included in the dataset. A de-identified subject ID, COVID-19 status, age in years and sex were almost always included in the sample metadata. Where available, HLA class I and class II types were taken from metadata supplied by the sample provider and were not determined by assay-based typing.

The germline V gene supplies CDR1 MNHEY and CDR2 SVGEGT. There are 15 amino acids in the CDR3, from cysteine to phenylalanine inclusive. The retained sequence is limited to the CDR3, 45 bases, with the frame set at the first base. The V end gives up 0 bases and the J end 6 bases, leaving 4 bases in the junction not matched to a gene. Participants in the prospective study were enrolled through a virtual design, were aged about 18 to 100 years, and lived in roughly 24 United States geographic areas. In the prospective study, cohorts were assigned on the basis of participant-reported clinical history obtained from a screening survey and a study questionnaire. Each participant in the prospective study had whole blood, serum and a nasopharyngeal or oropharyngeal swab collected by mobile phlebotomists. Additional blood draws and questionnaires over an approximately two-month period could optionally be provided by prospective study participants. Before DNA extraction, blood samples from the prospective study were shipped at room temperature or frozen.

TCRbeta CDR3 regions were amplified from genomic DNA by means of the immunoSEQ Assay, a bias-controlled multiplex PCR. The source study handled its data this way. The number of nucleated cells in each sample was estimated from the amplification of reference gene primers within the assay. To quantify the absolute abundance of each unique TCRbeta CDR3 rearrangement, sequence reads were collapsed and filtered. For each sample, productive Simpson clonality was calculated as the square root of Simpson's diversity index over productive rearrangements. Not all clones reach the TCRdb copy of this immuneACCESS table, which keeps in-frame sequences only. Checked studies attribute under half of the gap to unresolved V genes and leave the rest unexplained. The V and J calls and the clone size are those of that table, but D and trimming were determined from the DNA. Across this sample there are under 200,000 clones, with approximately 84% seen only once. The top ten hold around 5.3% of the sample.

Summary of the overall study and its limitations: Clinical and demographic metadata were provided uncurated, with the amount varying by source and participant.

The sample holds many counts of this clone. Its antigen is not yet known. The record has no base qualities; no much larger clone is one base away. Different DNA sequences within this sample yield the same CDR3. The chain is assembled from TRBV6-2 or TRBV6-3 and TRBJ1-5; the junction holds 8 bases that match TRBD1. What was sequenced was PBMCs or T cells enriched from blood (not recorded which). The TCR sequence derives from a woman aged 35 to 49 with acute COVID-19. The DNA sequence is TGTGCCAGCAGTTACTCCCGGACAGGGCTTCAGCCCCAGCATTTT. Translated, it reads CASSYSRTGLQPQHF.